This T cell receptor (beta chain) was sequenced in a study of T cell responses to AZD1222 COVID-19 vaccine. The study, taken as a whole, reports: Distributed over spike, vaccine-associated CD4 TCRs predominated at 160-218 and 743-854. Among those given AZD1222, only six were seropositive at baseline.

With V trimmed by 7 bases and J by 5 bases, 14 bases remained unmatched. The germline CDR1 and CDR2 sequences are LNHDA and SQIVND (reference sequence). The CDR3 has 17 residues. Here immunoSEQ multiplex PCR was the method, and the copy in TCRdb shows in-frame clones only, minus some. The sample lists about 80,000 clones, approximately 83% occurring once. Remarks on this clone: Its antigen is not identified.

Material: peripheral blood, obtained 28 days after the second AZD1222 dose. The chain couples TRBV19 to TRBJ1-6; 7 bases agree with TRBD1. The sequence derives from an adult who received the AZD1222 COVID-19 vaccine. The CDR3 coding sequence is TGTGCCAGTACCCGAATTTTTACAGGGGCGGATAATTCACCCCTCCACTTT. The encoded protein is CASTRIFTGADNSPLHF. Full variable domain (outside the CDR3, taken from reference TRBV19 and TRBJ1-6): DGGITQSPKYLFRKEGQNVTLSCEQNLNHDAMYWYRQDPGQGLRLIYYSQIVNDFQKGDIAEGYSVSREKKESFPLTVTSAQKNPTAFYLCASTRIFTGADNSPLHFGNGTRLTVT.